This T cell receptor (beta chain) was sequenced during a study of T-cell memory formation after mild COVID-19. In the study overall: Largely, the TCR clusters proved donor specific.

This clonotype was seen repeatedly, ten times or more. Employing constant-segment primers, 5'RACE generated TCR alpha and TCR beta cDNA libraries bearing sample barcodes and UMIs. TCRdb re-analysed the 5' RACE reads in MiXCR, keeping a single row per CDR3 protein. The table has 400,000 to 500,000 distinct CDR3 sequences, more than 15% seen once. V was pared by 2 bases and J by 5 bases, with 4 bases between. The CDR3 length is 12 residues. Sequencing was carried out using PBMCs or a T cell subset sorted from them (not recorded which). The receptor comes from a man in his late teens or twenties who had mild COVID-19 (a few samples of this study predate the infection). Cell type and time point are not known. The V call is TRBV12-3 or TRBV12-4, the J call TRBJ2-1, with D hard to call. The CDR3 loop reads CASSLSHNEQFF. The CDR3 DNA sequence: TGTGCCAGCAGTTTATCGCACAATGAGCAGTTCTTC.